This paragraph reports one T cell receptor beta chain. The data derive from a study of blood T cell repertoires in COVID-19. The overall study: Whether acute or convalescent, the COVID-19 samples came from the United States, Italy and Spain. The analysed material was cDNA or gDNA that came from T cells, B-cell-depleted T cells, or PBMCs.

V shed 3 bases, J shed 7 bases, and the junction held 6 bases outside the gene matches. This CDR3 region has 14 residues. Germline V lookup: CDR1 KGHSH, CDR2 LQKENI. Source study methods: By means of reference gene primer amplification, nucleated cell counts were estimated. Profiled with immunoSEQ multiplex PCR; TCRdb holds only in-frame clones, not every one. V and J calls and clone size are those listed in that table; D and trimming were worked out from the DNA. Among about 170,000 clones listed, approximately 87% were seen once. This clonotype was sampled from a man younger than 35 with active or convalescent COVID-19. The chain carries TRBV18 and TRBJ1-2; 9 bases map to TRBD1. Material for sequencing was peripheral blood. CDR3 region: CASSPDRGWAGYTF. For the CDR3, the DNA is TGTGCCAGCTCACCGGACAGGGGATGGGCTGGCTACACCTTC.